The 3 T cell receptor beta chains below come from one sample, sequenced in a study of CD8 T cells in Susac syndrome. RNA totalling about 0.5 to 1 ug underwent reverse transcription with random hexamers. TCRdb fed the immunoSEQ multiplex PCR reads into MiXCR, producing one record per CDR3 protein. The data hold roughly 150,000 distinct CDR3 sequences, with approximately 95% observed a single time. Sequenced input: CD4+ T cells from PBMCs. Receptors were obtained from a human donor with Susac syndrome.

This sequence joins TRBV29-1 and TRBJ2-1; tentative D call: TRBD1 (5 bases). The germline V gene encodes CDR1 SQVTM and CDR2 ANQGSEA. The CDR3 contains 12 residues. V was shortened by 3 bases and J by 4 bases, with 7 bases between the two germline ends. CDR3 sequence reads: CSVDRVYNEQFF. CDR3 sequence (DNA): TGCAGCGTTGACAGGGTGTACAATGAGCAGTTCTTC.

The CDR3: CSALWDSKEKLFF. The CDR3 nucleotides read TGCAGTGCACTTTGGGACAGCAAGGAAAAACTGTTTTTT. The chain uses TRBV20-1 and TRBJ1-4, with TRBD1 identical over 7 bases. CDR1 is DFQATT, CDR2 SNEGSKA, per germline (reference sequence). V gave up 6 bases and J gave up 8 bases; unmatched junction bases: 9. This CDR3 has 13 amino acids.

This chain's CDR3 is CASSYRPYEQYF. In DNA form, the CDR3 reads TGTGCCAGCAGCTACCGACCCTACGAGCAGTACTTC. The J gene is TRBJ2-7, the V gene TRBV5-4; D call uncertain. CDR1 and CDR2 (germline): SGHNT, YYREEE (reference sequence). Trimming left V 3 bases short and J 2 bases short, with 6 bases between. The CDR3 is made up of 12 amino acids.